The 16 T cell receptor beta chains listed next were all sequenced from one sample in a study of PD-L1 blockade in urothelial cancer. Clones were sequenced by immunoSEQ multiplex PCR, and TCRdb holds only the in-frame ones, with some missing. The data hold about 76,000 clones, with approximately 90% observed a single time. Indicated time point: peripheral blood 6 weeks after treatment start. Source: PBMCs, taken around atezolizumab (anti-PD-L1) treatment. These receptors all come from an elderly woman with urothelial cancer.

About this clone itself: Other DNA sequences in this sample translate to the same CDR3. This chain links TRBV19 with TRBJ2-7; 8 nucleotides line up with TRBD1. The ends lost 3 bases at V and 5 bases at J; junction bases unmatched: 6. Germline CDR1 is LNHDA and CDR2 is SQIVND (reference sequence). The CDR3 loop spans 14 amino acids. CDR3 sequence reads: CASSIGQGGDEQYF. CDR3 nucleotide sequence: TGTGCCAGTAGTATTGGACAGGGAGGCGACGAGCAGTACTTC. The full variable domain, completed using reference TRBV19 and TRBJ2-7, is DGGITQSPKYLFRKEGQNVTLSCEQNLNHDAMYWYRQDPGQGLRLIYYSQIVNDFQKGDIAEGYSVSREKKESFPLTVTSAQKNPTAFYLCASSIGQGGDEQYFGPGTRLTVT.

The chain joins TRBV27 to TRBJ1-1; tentatively, D is TRBD1 (5 bases). In germline, CDR1 is MNHEY, CDR2 SMNVEV (reference sequence). The CDR3 is 17 residues long. The V and J ends lost 2 bases and 0 bases respectively, with 16 bases between them. CDR3 region: CASSLGALGRVNTEAFF. CDR3 DNA sequence: TGTGCCAGCAGTTTAGGGGCCCTTGGGAGGGTGAACACTGAAGCTTTCTTT.

This clone showed up just once. The chain recombines TRBV7-3 with TRBJ2-2; 10 nucleotides match TRBD1. Germline loops: CDR1 SGHTA, CDR2 FQGTGA. Trimming took 3 bases from V and 5 from J; bases not matched to a gene: 6. This CDR3 has 16 residues. CDR3 coding DNA: TGTGCCAGCAGCTTGATACCGGGACAGGGGACCGGGGAGCTGTTTTTT. Amino acid sequence: CASSLIPGQGTGELFF.

This chain uses TRBV27 with TRBJ1-1, with D possibly TRBD1 on 5 matching bases. Looked up from germline, CDR1 is MNHEY and CDR2 is SMNVEV (reference sequence). V was clipped by 8 bases and J by 11 bases, with 15 bases between them. The CDR3 covers 11 residues. Here the CDR3 reads CASSLAGMAFF. CDR3 in DNA: TGTGCCAGCTCACTGGCAGGGATGGCTTTCTTT.

In regard to this clone: The junction shows a germline mismatch at one end, possibly a read error. The rearrangement links TRBV11-2 to TRBJ2-1; maybe TRBD2 (5 bases). This CDR3 comprises 15 residues. The germline V gene has CDR1 SGHAT and CDR2 FQNNGV. The CDR3 loop is CASCLGLTSNNEQFF. The CDR3 DNA follows: TGTGCCAGCTGCTTAGGACTTACCAGTAACAATGAGCAGTTCTTC.

The J gene is TRBJ2-5, the V gene TRBV5-1; no reliable D call. Germline V lookup: CDR1 SGHRS, CDR2 YFSETQ. The V end lost 7 bases, the J end lost 0 bases, and 13 bases lay between the germline ends. The length of the CDR3 is 14 residues. The CDR3 DNA reads TGCGCCAGCTCCGTAACCAGGAACCAAGAGACCCAGTACTTC. This codes for CASSVTRNQETQYF. The variable domain in full, completed from reference TRBV5-1 and TRBJ2-5, reads KAGVTQTPRYLIKTRGQQVTLSCSPISGHRSVSWYQQTPGQGLQFLFEYFSETQRNKGNFPGRFSGRQFSNSRSEMNVSTLELGDSALYLCASSVTRNQETQYFGPGTRLLVL.

The V call is TRBV2, the J call TRBJ1-2; TRBD1 aligns across 8 bases. This CDR3 comprises 15 residues. Per germline, CDR1 SNHLY and CDR2 FYNNEI. After removal of 6 bases from V and 10 bases from J, the junction contained 16 bases not matched to a gene. The CDR3 region is CASRENADRADAYTF. CDR3 DNA: TGTGCCAGCAGGGAAAACGCGGACAGGGCGGATGCCTACACCTTC.

The V and J genes are TRBV9 and TRBJ1-5; maybe TRBD1 (5 bases). The V gene's germline CDR1 is SGDLS and CDR2 YYNGEE. Trimming stripped 2 bases from V and 7 bases from J, with 10 bases between. The CDR3 sequence is 13 residues long. The CDR3 nucleotides read TGTGCCAGCAGCGTTGGGGGGACCCAGCCCCAGCATTTT. Protein sequence: CASSVGGTQPQHF.

The chain is built from TRBV5-1 and TRBJ2-1, with D possibly matching TRBD1 (5 bases). This CDR3 has 14 residues. Per germline, CDR1 SGHRS and CDR2 YFSETQ. Trimming cost V 5 bases and J 0 bases, with 9 bases left between them. The DNA of the CDR3 is TGCGCCAGCAGTGTGGACAACTCCTACAATGAGCAGTTCTTC. It is translated as CASSVDNSYNEQFF.

The rearrangement links TRBV6-5 to TRBJ1-1, with TRBD1 matching 7 bases. Germline V gene lookup returns CDR1 MNHEY and CDR2 SVGAGI. This CDR3 contains 14 residues. V was clipped by 6 bases and J by 5 bases; unmatched bases: 9. CDR3 sequence: CASSGATGFTEAFF. Here the CDR3 DNA reads TGTGCCAGCAGCGGCGCGACAGGGTTTACTGAAGCTTTCTTT.

This clone was counted once. This rearrangement joins TRBV28 to TRBJ2-3; TRBD2 aligns across 8 bases. V dropped 7 bases and J dropped 5; count of bases not matched to a gene: 14. The CDR3 consists of 16 residues. Germline V gene lookup returns CDR1 MDHEN and CDR2 SYDVKM. Here the CDR3 reads CASTAAGGSLVDTQYF. CDR3 sequence (DNA): TGTGCCAGCACCGCGGCGGGAGGAAGTCTGGTAGATACGCAGTATTTT.

The rearrangement joins TRBV27 to TRBJ2-1, with no clear D. V was clipped by 7 bases and J by 0 bases, with 13 bases between them. The CDR3 consists of 15 residues. Germline CDR1 reads MNHEY; CDR2 reads SMNVEV (reference sequence). The CDR3 DNA sequence: TGTGCCAGCACCTACCGTCAATCCTCCTACAATGAGCAGTTCTTC. Protein sequence: CASTYRQSSYNEQFF.

The V gene is TRBV5-1, the J gene TRBJ2-2; D might be TRBD1 (5 bases). In germline, CDR1 is SGHRS, CDR2 YFSETQ. Deletions cut 1 base from V and 5 bases from J, with 12 bases between. The CDR3 extends over 15 amino acids. The CDR3 sequence is CASSLLQGSTGELFF. Written as DNA, the CDR3 is TGCGCCAGCAGCTTGTTGCAGGGTAGTACCGGGGAGCTGTTTTTT.

V gene TRBV19 combines with J gene TRBJ2-2; unclear D gene. CDR1 and CDR2 from the germline V gene are LNHDA and SQIVND (reference sequence). Deletions cut 8 bases from V and 6 bases from J, with 25 bases between. There are 17 residues in the CDR3. The CDR3 DNA sequence: TGTGCCAGTTCCCGACCCCCAGAGACACCCACGGCCGGGGAGCTGTTTTTT. It translates to CASSRPPETPTAGELFF. Supplemented by reference TRBV19 and TRBJ2-2, the full variable domain reads DGGITQSPKYLFRKEGQNVTLSCEQNLNHDAMYWYRQDPGQGLRLIYYSQIVNDFQKGDIAEGYSVSREKKESFPLTVTSAQKNPTAFYLCASSRPPETPTAGELFFGEGSRLTVL.

The chain carries TRBV11-2 and TRBJ1-2, with D maybe TRBD1 (6 bases). Trimming took off 2 bases at V and 3 bases at J, with 13 bases between the two ends. The CDR3 covers 15 residues. Germline V gives CDR1 SGHAT, CDR2 FQNNGV. The CDR3 spells CASSLRGRGDYGYTF. The CDR3 DNA reads TGTGCCAGCAGCTTAAGGGGCAGGGGAGACTATGGCTACACCTTC.

The chain combines TRBV5-1 with TRBJ2-3; the match to TRBD2 covers 11 bases. The CDR3 has 16 amino acids. Germline V CDR1 and CDR2: SGHRS, YFSETQ. Trimming took 3 bases from V and 5 from J; bases not matched to a gene: 8. CDR3 amino acids: CASSSRGSGRGDTQYF. CDR3 in DNA: TGCGCCAGCAGCTCTCGGGGTAGCGGGAGGGGAGATACGCAGTATTTT.